This T cell receptor beta chain was documented in a study of control samples from healthy donors and cancer patients. The assay was immunoSEQ multiplex PCR, and TCRdb's table has in-frame clones only and misses some. The sample records over 90,000 clones, about 89% being singletons. CDR3 size: 13 residues. Per the germline V gene, CDR1 is LNHNV and CDR2 is YYDKDF (reference sequence). The V end was cut by 1 base, the J end by 0 bases, with 2 bases between. This receptor was identified in a man in his sixties with lung cancer. Sequencing input: PBMCs. The rearrangement uses TRBV15 and TRBJ2-3, with unresolved D. In nucleotides, the CDR3 is TGTGCCACCAGCAGAGGGAGCACAGATACGCAGTATTTT. Residues: CATSRGSTDTQYF.